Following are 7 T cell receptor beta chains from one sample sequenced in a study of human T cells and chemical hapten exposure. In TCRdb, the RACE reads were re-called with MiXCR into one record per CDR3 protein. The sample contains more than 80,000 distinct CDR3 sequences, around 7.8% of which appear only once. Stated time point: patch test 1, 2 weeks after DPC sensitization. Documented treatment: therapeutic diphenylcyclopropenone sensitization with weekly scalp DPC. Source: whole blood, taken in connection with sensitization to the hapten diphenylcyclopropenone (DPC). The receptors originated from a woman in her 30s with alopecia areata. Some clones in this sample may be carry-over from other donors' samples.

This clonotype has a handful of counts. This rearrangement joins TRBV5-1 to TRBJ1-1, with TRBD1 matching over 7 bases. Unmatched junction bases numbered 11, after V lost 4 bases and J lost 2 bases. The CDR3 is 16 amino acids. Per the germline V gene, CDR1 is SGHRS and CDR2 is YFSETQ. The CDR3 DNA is TGCGCCAGCAGCCCCAACGCCGGGACAGCAAACACTGAAGCTTTCTTT. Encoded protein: CASSPNAGTANTEAFF.

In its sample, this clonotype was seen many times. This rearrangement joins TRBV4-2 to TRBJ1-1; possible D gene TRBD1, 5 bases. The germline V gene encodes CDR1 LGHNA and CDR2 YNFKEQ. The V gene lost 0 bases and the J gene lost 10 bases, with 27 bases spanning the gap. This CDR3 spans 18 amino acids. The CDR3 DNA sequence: TGTGCCAGCAGCCAAGACGCGAGGGGCCAGACGGGCGGCTTTGCAGCTTTCTTT. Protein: CASSQDARGQTGGFAAFF.

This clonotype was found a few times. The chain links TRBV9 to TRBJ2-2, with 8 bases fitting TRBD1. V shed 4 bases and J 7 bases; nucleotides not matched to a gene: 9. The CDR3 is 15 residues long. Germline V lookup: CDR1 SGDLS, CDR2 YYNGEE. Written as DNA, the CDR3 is TGTGCCAGCAGCTCGACGGGACAGGCCCTCGGGGAGCTGTTTTTT. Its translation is CASSSTGQALGELFF.

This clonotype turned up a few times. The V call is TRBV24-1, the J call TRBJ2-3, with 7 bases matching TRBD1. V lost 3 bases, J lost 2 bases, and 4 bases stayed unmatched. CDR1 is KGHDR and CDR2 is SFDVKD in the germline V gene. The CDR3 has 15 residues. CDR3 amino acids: CATSDTGTATDTQYF. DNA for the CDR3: TGTGCCACCAGTGATACCGGGACAGCCACAGATACGCAGTATTTT.

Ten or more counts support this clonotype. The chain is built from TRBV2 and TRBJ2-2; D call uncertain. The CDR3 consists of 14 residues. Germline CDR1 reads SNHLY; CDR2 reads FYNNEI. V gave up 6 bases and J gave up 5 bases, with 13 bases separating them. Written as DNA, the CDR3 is TGTGCCAGCAGAAACACGGACGGGACCGGGGAGCTGTTTTTT. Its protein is CASRNTDGTGELFF.

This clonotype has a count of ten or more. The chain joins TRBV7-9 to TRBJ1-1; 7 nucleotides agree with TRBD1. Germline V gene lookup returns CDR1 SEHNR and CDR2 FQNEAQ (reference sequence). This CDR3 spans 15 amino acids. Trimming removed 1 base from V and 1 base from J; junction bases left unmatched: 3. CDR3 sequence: CASSLGRTGNTEAFF. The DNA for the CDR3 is TGTGCCAGCAGCTTAGGAAGGACAGGGAACACTGAAGCTTTCTTT.

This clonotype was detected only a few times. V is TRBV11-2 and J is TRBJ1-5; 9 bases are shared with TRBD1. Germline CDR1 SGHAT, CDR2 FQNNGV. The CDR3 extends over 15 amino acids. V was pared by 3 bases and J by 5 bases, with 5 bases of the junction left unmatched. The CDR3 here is CASSLETGGYQPQHF. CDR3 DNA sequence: TGTGCCAGCAGCTTGGAGACAGGGGGTTATCAGCCCCAGCATTTT.